Listed here are 22 T cell receptor beta chains from one sample, sequenced in a study of CD8+ T cells in alopecia areata (dated by TCRdb to between 2017 and 2018). Library creation used the immunoSEQ multiplex PCR assay. RNA was extracted from all samples and reverse transcribed into cDNA, which served as template for TCR sequencing. The source is immuneACCESS, and TCRdb retained only in-frame sequences with V and J called. Part of the clones is not carried over; for the studies checked, unresolved V genes explain less than half of this, and the remainder is unexplained. The sample records tens of thousands of clones, less than 75% of which are singletons. Roughly 17% of the sample lies in the top ten. The specimen sequenced was NKG2D-high CD8+ T cells sorted from blood. This sample's cell subset or site label indicates: sorted CD8+ NKG2D-high blood T cells. These receptor sequences come from a human donor with alopecia areata.

The V and J genes are TRBV2 and TRBJ2-1; 8 bases agree with TRBD1. J gave up 3 bases and V 3 bases, and 4 bases lay outside the gene matches. Germline V gene sequence: CDR1 SNHLY, CDR2 FYNNEI. This CDR3 spans 15 amino acids. CDR3 loop: CASSDSGGHYNEQFF. In DNA, the CDR3 is TGTGCCAGCAGTGATTCAGGGGGCCACTACAATGAGCAGTTCTTC.

CDR3 nucleotide sequence: TGTGCCAGCAGCCCAGACAGGATTGGAAACACCATATATTTT. Protein product: CASSPDRIGNTIYF. This chain links TRBV7-8 with TRBJ1-3, with D perhaps TRBD1 (6 bases). The CDR3 sequence is 14 residues long. From germline, CDR1 is SGHVS and CDR2 FQNEAQ. V was pared by 5 bases and J by 3 bases, with 11 bases between. The whole variable domain, filled in from reference TRBV7-8 and TRBJ1-3, reads GAGVSQSPRYKVAKRGQDVALRCDPISGHVSLFWYQQALGQGPEFLTYFQNEAQLDKSGLPSDRFFAERPEGSVSTLKIQRTQQEDSAVYLCASSPDRIGNTIYFGEGSWLTVV.

The CDR3 reads CASSGASGSTPYNEQFF. The CDR3 DNA is TGTGCCAGCAGCGGGGCTAGCGGGAGTACGCCCTACAATGAGCAGTTCTTC. The rearrangement uses TRBV11-1 and TRBJ2-1; 10 bases align to TRBD2. From germline, CDR1 is SGHAT and CDR2 FQDESV (reference sequence). V lost 5 bases, J lost 2 bases, and 9 bases stayed unmatched. The CDR3 has 17 residues.

The chain employs TRBV4-1 and TRBJ2-7; TRBD2 agrees at 10 bases. The CDR3 sequence is 15 residues long. Trimming at V came to 1 base and at J to 3 bases, leaving 3 bases not matched to a gene. From germline, CDR1 is MGHRA and CDR2 YSYEKL. DNA for the CDR3: TGCGCCAGCAGCCAAGGGCAGCGGGAGGGCTACGAGCAGTACTTC. It yields the protein CASSQGQREGYEQYF.

The chain employs TRBV7-8 and TRBJ2-3, with no clear D. V shed 4 bases and J shed 4 bases, with 15 bases lying between them. This CDR3 is 15 amino acids long. CDR1 is SGHVS and CDR2 is FQNEAQ in the germline V gene. The CDR3 loop is CASSSRSRFPDTQYF. CDR3 coding DNA: TGTGCCAGCAGCTCGAGGAGCAGATTTCCAGATACGCAGTATTTT.

This clone was counted a few times. The chain has TRBV19 and TRBJ2-2, with 11 positions matching TRBD2. This CDR3 has 15 amino acids. CDR1 and CDR2 from the germline V gene are LNHDA and SQIVND (reference sequence). V trimming: 7 bases; J trimming: 4 bases; junction bases outside the gene matches: 5. The CDR3: CASTVLAGGTGELFF. Written as DNA, the CDR3 is TGTGCCAGTACTGTGCTAGCGGGAGGCACCGGGGAGCTGTTTTTT.

The rearrangement joins TRBV6-5 to TRBJ2-7, with a tentative D call TRBD1 (5 bases). The CDR3 contains 14 residues. The germline V and J ends were trimmed by 5 bases and 3 bases, with 14 bases remaining between them. Germline values: CDR1 MNHEY, CDR2 SVGAGI. The chain's CDR3 is CASSQGHKNYEQYF. The CDR3 nucleotides are TGTGCCAGCAGTCAAGGACACAAGAACTACGAGCAGTACTTC.

Regarding this clone: Other nucleotide sequences in the sample specify the same CDR3. This chain connects TRBV6-5 to TRBJ2-7; D gene unclear. Trimming pared 4 bases from V and 2 bases from J, leaving 6 bases between. Looked up from germline, CDR1 is MNHEY and CDR2 is SVGAGI. The CDR3 covers 12 residues. The CDR3 protein is CASSSGPYEQYF. For the CDR3, the DNA is TGTGCCAGCAGTTCTGGACCCTACGAGCAGTACTTC.

This clone was seen only a few times. This CDR3 reads CSVEENTEAFF. The CDR3, as DNA: TGCAGCGTTGAAGAGAACACTGAAGCTTTCTTT. The chain employs TRBV29-1 and TRBJ1-1; D not resolved. Between the trimmed V and J ends, which lost 0 bases and 1 base, there was a span of 0 bases. Looked up from germline, CDR1 is SQVTM and CDR2 is ANQGSEA. The CDR3 extends over 11 amino acids.

The chain has TRBV2 and TRBJ2-7; no definite D call. The CDR3 consists of 10 residues. Trimming shortened V by 8 bases and J by 3 bases, and 5 bases separated the two germline ends. Per germline, CDR1 SNHLY and CDR2 FYNNEI. The CDR3 nucleotides are TGTGCCAGCGGGATCTACGAGCAGTACTTC. This gives the protein CASGIYEQYF.

Only a few counts were recorded for this clone. The V call is TRBV7-9, the J call TRBJ1-2; 7 nucleotides agree with TRBD1. Germline V lookup: CDR1 SEHNR, CDR2 FQNEAQ (reference sequence). With 6 bases clipped from V and 8 bases from J, the junction kept 6 bases outside the gene matches. The CDR3 runs to 12 residues. In DNA form, the CDR3 reads TGTGCCAGCAGGAGCGGGACAGCCGGCTACACCTTC. Protein: CASRSGTAGYTF.

The rearrangement joins TRBV4-3 to TRBJ2-3; no reliable D call. This CDR3 has 15 residues. Germline V gene lookup returns CDR1 LGHNA and CDR2 YSLEER. V dropped 2 bases and J dropped 0 bases, with 9 bases sitting between them. The CDR3, as DNA: TGCGCCAGCAGCCAACATACCTCTAGCACAGATACGCAGTATTTT. Protein sequence: CASSQHTSSTDTQYF.

This chain uses TRBV11-2 with TRBJ2-2; 10 nucleotides match TRBD1. V was pared by 3 bases and J by 5 bases, with 0 bases of the junction left unmatched. Germline CDR1 reads SGHAT; CDR2 reads FQNNGV. The CDR3 contains 14 residues. The CDR3 region has the DNA TGTGCCAGCAGCTTGGGACAGGGGACCGGGGAGCTGTTTTTT. Translation: CASSLGQGTGELFF.

The CDR3 region is CASSEGYSYEQYF. Here the CDR3 DNA reads TGTGCCAGCAGCGAGGGGTACTCCTACGAGCAGTACTTC. V gene TRBV13 combines with J gene TRBJ2-7; either TRBD1 or TRBD2 may supply D (5 bases each). Germline V gene sequence: CDR1 PRHDT, CDR2 FYEKMQ (reference sequence). Trimming removed 5 bases at V and 0 bases at J, with 8 bases between. The CDR3 runs 13 residues.

The chain joins TRBV4-1 to TRBJ1-2, with D perhaps matching TRBD1 (5 bases). The CDR3 runs 16 residues. Germline CDR1 MGHRA, CDR2 YSYEKL. V shed 0 bases and J shed 0 bases, with 11 bases lying between them. The CDR3 bases are TGCGCCAGCAGCCAAGATCTGGGGCCGACTAACTATGGCTACACCTTC. Protein product: CASSQDLGPTNYGYTF.

The genes are TRBV5-1 and TRBJ2-7; no reliable D call. The CDR3 runs to 12 residues. Germline assignment: CDR1 SGHRS and CDR2 YFSETQ. V was cut by 4 bases and J by 4 bases, with 9 bases left in between. The CDR3 DNA reads TGCGCCAGCAGCCTCGACCGATACGAGCAGTACTTC. It is translated as CASSLDRYEQYF.

The V call is TRBV4-2, the J call TRBJ2-5; D ambiguous. This CDR3 spans 14 amino acids. Germline-derived CDR1 and CDR2 are LGHNA and YNFKEQ. Trimming stripped 4 bases from V and 4 bases from J, with 13 bases between. The chain's CDR3 is CASSRKDPTETQYF. For the CDR3, the DNA is TGTGCCAGCAGCCGGAAAGACCCCACAGAGACCCAGTACTTC.

This clone was seen a handful of times. The gene calls are TRBV23-1 and TRBJ2-7; perhaps D is TRBD1 or TRBD2 (5 bases each). TRBV23-1 is classed as an ORF, of uncertain function. This CDR3 comprises 14 residues. Trimming took 2 bases from V and 6 from J, leaving 14 bases between them. The CDR3 loop is CASSQMAGRSEQYF. The CDR3 bases are TGCGCCAGCAGTCAAATGGCAGGGAGATCCGAGCAGTACTTC.

The chain employs TRBV2 and TRBJ2-1, with 11 bases identical to TRBD2. Per germline, CDR1 SNHLY and CDR2 FYNNEI. The CDR3 is 18 amino acids. J lost 2 bases, V lost 4 bases, and 10 bases had no gene match. The DNA for the CDR3 is TGTGCCAGCAGTGTAACTAGCGGGAGCATTCGTCCCTACAATGAGCAGTTCTTC. This gives the protein CASSVTSGSIRPYNEQFF.

The chain combines TRBV6-1 with TRBJ2-1; possibly TRBD2 for D (5 bases). V was cut by 4 bases and J by 8 bases, with 9 bases left in between. This CDR3 spans 12 amino acids. Per the germline V gene, CDR1 is MNHNS and CDR2 is SASEGT. CDR3 in amino acids: CASSAAGDEQFF. Here the CDR3 DNA reads TGTGCCAGCAGTGCGGCGGGCGATGAGCAGTTCTTC.

This clone appeared a few times. The rearrangement links TRBV7-2 to TRBJ2-2, with 8 bases lining up with TRBD2. V lost 4 bases and J lost 5; bases outside the gene matches: 9. In germline, CDR1 is SGHTA, CDR2 FQGNSA. The CDR3 runs to 16 residues. The CDR3 reads CASSSPSGPGTGELFF. CDR3 DNA: TGTGCCAGCAGCTCGCCTAGCGGGCCTGGGACCGGGGAGCTGTTTTTT.

This clone has just a few counts. V and J are TRBV29-1 and TRBJ2-5; no reliable D call. The CDR3 sequence is 10 residues long. Germline V gene lookup returns CDR1 SQVTM and CDR2 ANQGSEA. Between the trimmed V and J ends, which lost 5 bases and 5 bases, there was a span of 6 bases. CDR3 DNA: TGCAGCGTTCGCGGTGAGACCCAGTACTTC. Translating it yields CSVRGETQYF.